The source of this T cell receptor (beta chain) is a study of Tregs in tolerant kidney transplant recipients. Whole-study findings and limits: Expanding Tregs on activated donor B cells appeared to best identify donor-specific TCRbeta clones. Validation in larger populations is needed because few patients were studied. Biological reproducibility was not directly addressed, but technical replication error appeared minimal.

Details on this clone: Its antigen is still unknown.

Profiling relied on immunoSEQ multiplex PCR, and the TCRdb table lists in-frame clones only, not all of them. This repertoire shows 100,000 to 150,000 clones, 92% found once; its top ten account for more than 0.5%. V was cut by 2 bases and J by 0 bases, with 10 bases left in between. The CDR3 totals 16 residues. Germline V gives CDR1 MNHNS, CDR2 SASEGT. Unstimulated regulatory T cells (CD4+CD25+CD127-), CD4+CD25- non-regulatory cells, CD4 and CD8 cells were FACS-sorted from thawed PBMCs. The V gene is TRBV6-1, the J gene TRBJ1-4; D gene uncertain. The sequence was obtained from a human donor in good health. The specimen was CD4+ T cells from blood. The CDR3 DNA sequence: TGTGCCAGCAGTGAATTGTTAGGTTCAACTAATGAAAAACTGTTTTTT. Amino acids: CASSELLGSTNEKLFF.